This T cell receptor (beta chain) was identified during a study of CD8+ T cells in alopecia areata. Study-wide background: Tofacitinib administration persisted for 6 to 18 months, succeeded by 6 months off drug.

Sequencing relied on a cDNA template that was reverse transcribed from extracted RNA. The table came from immunoSEQ multiplex PCR; TCRdb's copy has only in-frame clones and leaves some out. The data show about 140,000 clones, approximately 86% seen once. V was pared by 6 bases and J by 3 bases, with 13 bases between. This CDR3 has 14 residues. CDR1 and CDR2 from the germline V gene are MNHEY and SVGAGI. Treatment noted: oral pan-JAK inhibitor, 5-10 mg twice daily. This receptor was taken from a human donor with alopecia areata. This sample comprised CD8+ T cells sorted from blood, obtained at week 4, from a patient treated with tofacitinib. The chain joins TRBV6-5 to TRBJ2-3; the D call may be TRBD1 or TRBD2 (5 bases each). The CDR3 region is CASRPGPGTDTQYF. CDR3 bases: TGTGCCAGCAGACCGGGACCAGGGACAGATACGCAGTATTTT.